The 15 T cell receptor beta chains given below trace back to one sample, sequenced in a study of T cells in Graves' hyperthyroidism and ophthalmopathy. The CDR3 regions of TCR beta were amplified from RNA transcripts. Carried out on the TCR CDR3, a first-round RT-PCR used the HTBI primer set. Via MiXCR, TCRdb re-called the multiplex PCR reads, giving one row per CDR3 protein. The sample carries over 400,000 distinct CDR3 sequences, less than 25% recorded once. Specimen: blood. All receptors derive from a woman aged 70-85 years with Graves' ophthalmopathy.

The chain links TRBV6-1 to TRBJ1-5; D not resolved. This CDR3 comprises 13 residues. Germline lookup yields CDR1 MNHNS and CDR2 SASEGT. V lost 2 bases and J lost 4, with 6 bases in between. The CDR3 region is CASSEFLNQPQHF. The DNA of the CDR3 is TGTGCCAGCAGTGAATTTTTAAATCAGCCCCAGCATTTT.

The chain couples TRBV19 to TRBJ2-3; D is unresolved. Trimming removed 0 bases at V and 2 bases at J, with 12 bases between. The CDR3 contains 16 residues. Germline-derived CDR1 and CDR2 are LNHDA and SQIVND (reference sequence). CDR3: CASSIDRTAHTDTQYF. In DNA form, the CDR3 reads TGTGCCAGTAGTATAGATCGGACCGCCCACACAGATACGCAGTATTTT.

In this sample, this clonotype turned up many times. This chain links TRBV12-3 or TRBV12-4 with TRBJ2-7, with 14 bases identical to TRBD2. V was clipped by 6 bases and J by 5 bases; unmatched bases: 18. This CDR3 spans 19 amino acids. CDR3 DNA sequence: TGTGCCAGCAGACCAGGGGGACGGGGACTAGCGGGAGTGAGGGACGAGCAGTACTTC. Residues: CASRPGGRGLAGVRDEQYF.

This clonotype was detected ten times or more. The chain links TRBV7-2 to TRBJ1-1; 8 bases line up with TRBD1. The V segment lost 5 bases and the J segment 1 base; nucleotides outside the gene matches: 3. CDR3 length: 14 amino acids. Germline-derived CDR1 and CDR2 are SGHTA and FQGNSA. CDR3 nucleotide sequence: TGTGCCAGCAGCCGGGACAGGTGGAACACTGAAGCTTTCTTT. It yields the protein CASSRDRWNTEAFF.

This clonotype was seen repeatedly, ten times or more. V usage is TRBV20-1 and J usage is TRBJ2-2, with no clear D. Germline assignment: CDR1 DFQATT and CDR2 SNEGSKA (reference sequence). The CDR3 spans 15 residues. Trimming pared 0 bases from V and 2 bases from J, leaving 10 bases between. The CDR3: CSARDLGRNTGELFF. The DNA for the CDR3 is TGCAGTGCTAGAGATCTCGGACGAAACACCGGGGAGCTGTTTTTT.

As for this clonotype: Its ends do not fully match the called genes, so a read error is possible. V gene TRBV5-1 combines with J gene TRBJ2-7, with D possibly TRBD2 on 7 matching bases. Germline V gene sequence: CDR1 SGHRS, CDR2 YFSETQ. The CDR3 is made up of 16 amino acids. The CDR3, as DNA: TGCGTCAGCAGCTTGGGAGGGGGGGTAGTTGCCCCCGAGCAGTACTTC. Translation gives CVSSLGGGVVAPEQYF.

The chain carries TRBV20-1 and TRBJ2-7, with D perhaps matching TRBD1 (5 bases). V lost 5 bases, J lost 3 bases, and 11 bases lay in between. This CDR3 comprises 12 residues. Germline V CDR1 and CDR2: DFQATT, SNEGSKA (reference sequence). CDR3 sequence (DNA): TGCAGTGCTGATAGACAGATCTACGAGCAGTACTTC. It specifies CSADRQIYEQYF.

This clonotype was picked up many times. This chain links TRBV12-3 or TRBV12-4 with TRBJ1-1, with 9 bases lining up with TRBD1. The CDR3 extends over 15 amino acids. Trimming took 5 bases from V and 4 from J; bases not matched to a gene: 8. CDR3 bases: TGTGCCAGCAGTCCAAGGACAGGGGTGGGCACTGAAGCTTTCTTT. It is translated as CASSPRTGVGTEAFF.

The chain links TRBV29-1 to TRBJ2-1; 14 bases align to TRBD2. Germline CDR1 reads SQVTM; CDR2 reads ANQGSEA. V lost 8 bases and J lost 7; bases outside the gene matches: 7. The CDR3 sequence is 14 residues long. CDR3 loop: CSTGTSGGGNEQFF. The CDR3, as DNA: TGCAGCACGGGGACTAGCGGGGGTGGTAATGAGCAGTTCTTC.

CDR3 loop: CASSPDPGRGETQYF. CDR3 in DNA: TGTGCCAGCAGCCCTGACCCCGGACGGGGGGAGACCCAGTACTTC. The V call is TRBV7-3, the J call TRBJ2-5; a possible D gene is TRBD2 (6 bases). CDR1 and CDR2 from the germline V gene are SGHTA and FQGTGA. CDR3 length: 15 amino acids. With 5 bases removed from V and 5 bases from J, the gap between germline ends came to 18 bases.

DNA for the CDR3: TGTGAATTATCAGCCCCGACAGAAAGCTCCTATAATTCACCCCTCCACTTT. The encoded protein is CELSAPTESSYNSPLHF. The rearrangement joins TRBV27 to TRBJ1-6; D possibly corresponds to TRBD1 (5 bases). CDR3 length equals 17 residues. Germline values: CDR1 MNHEY, CDR2 SMNVEV (reference sequence).

The chain carries TRBV7-2 and TRBJ2-7; D uncertain. Trimming left V 3 bases short and J 4 bases short, with 13 bases between. The germline V gene has CDR1 SGHTA and CDR2 FQGNSA. CDR3 length equals 14 residues. CDR3 loop: CASSFRSSIYEQYF. DNA of the CDR3: TGTGCCAGCAGCTTCCGGTCGTCGATTTACGAGCAGTACTTC.

This clonotype was counted between two and nine times. The chain carries TRBV30 and TRBJ1-1, with a weak D call TRBD1 (6 bases). The CDR3 length is 13 residues. Trimming took 5 bases from V and 1 from J, leaving 11 bases between them. Germline CDR1 GTSNPN, CDR2 SVGIG (reference sequence). This chain's CDR3 is CAWDRTSNTEAFF. In nucleotides, the CDR3 is TGTGCCTGGGACAGGACCTCGAACACTGAAGCTTTCTTT.

The rearrangement joins TRBV10-2 to TRBJ2-1; TRBD2 aligns across 7 bases. V shed 0 bases, J shed 5 bases, and the junction held 10 bases outside the gene matches. Germline V gene sequence: CDR1 WSHSY, CDR2 SAAADI. The length of the CDR3 is 17 residues. The CDR3 sequence is CASSESRGLAEDNEQFF. CDR3 coding DNA: TGCGCCAGCAGTGAGTCTAGGGGTCTAGCGGAGGACAATGAGCAGTTCTTC.

The chain employs TRBV28 and TRBJ1-2; 9 bases line up with TRBD1. Germline values: CDR1 MDHEN, CDR2 SYDVKM. V trimming: 5 bases; J trimming: 7 bases; junction bases outside the gene matches: 8. This CDR3 spans 14 amino acids. This CDR3 reads CASSRWTGEVGYTF. The CDR3 DNA sequence: TGTGCCAGCAGTCGATGGACAGGGGAGGTTGGCTACACCTTC.